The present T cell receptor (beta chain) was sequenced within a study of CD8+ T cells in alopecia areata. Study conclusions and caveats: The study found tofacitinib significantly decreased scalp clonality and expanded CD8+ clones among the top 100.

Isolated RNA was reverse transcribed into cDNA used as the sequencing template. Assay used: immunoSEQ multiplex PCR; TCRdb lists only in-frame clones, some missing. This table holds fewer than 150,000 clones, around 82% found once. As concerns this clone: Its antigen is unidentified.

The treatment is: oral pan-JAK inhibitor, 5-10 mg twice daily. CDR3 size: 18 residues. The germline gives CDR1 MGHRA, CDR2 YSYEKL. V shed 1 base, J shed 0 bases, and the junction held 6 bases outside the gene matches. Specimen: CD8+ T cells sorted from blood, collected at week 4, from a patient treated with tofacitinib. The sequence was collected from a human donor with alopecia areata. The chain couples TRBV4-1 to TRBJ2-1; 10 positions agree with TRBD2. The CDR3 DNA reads TGCGCCAGCAGCCAAGGAGGAGCGGGGGGGAGCTCCTACAATGAGCAGTTCTTC. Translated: CASSQGGAGGSSYNEQFF.